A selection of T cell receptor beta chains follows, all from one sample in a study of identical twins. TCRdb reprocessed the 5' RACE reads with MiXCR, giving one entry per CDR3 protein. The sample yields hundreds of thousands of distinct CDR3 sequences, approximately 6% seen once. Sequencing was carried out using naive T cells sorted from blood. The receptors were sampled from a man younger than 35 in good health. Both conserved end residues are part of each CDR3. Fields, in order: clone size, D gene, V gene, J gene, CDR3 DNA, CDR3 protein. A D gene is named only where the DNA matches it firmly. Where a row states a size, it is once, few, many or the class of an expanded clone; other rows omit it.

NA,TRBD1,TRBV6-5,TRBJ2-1,TGTGCCAGCAGTTACCCACACGGGACAGGGTTCAATGAGCAGTTCTTC,CASSYPHGTGFNEQFF
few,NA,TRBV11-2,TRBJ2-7,TGTGCCAGCAGCTTAGAGCCGGGGTCGTATCACGAGCAGTACTTC,CASSLEPGSYHEQYF
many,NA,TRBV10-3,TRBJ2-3,TGTGCCATCAGTGAATACGGCGGGCCTAGCACAGATACGCAGTATTTT,CAISEYGGPSTDTQYF
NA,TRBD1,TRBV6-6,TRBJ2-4,TGTGCCAGCTCAGGGACAGACAAAAACATTCAGTACTTC,CASSGTDKNIQYF
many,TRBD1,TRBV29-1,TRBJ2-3,TGCAGCGTCCGACAGGGGAACACAGATACGCAGTATTTT,CSVRQGNTDTQYF
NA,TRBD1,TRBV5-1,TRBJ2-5,TGCGCCAGCAGCGTGGCTTGGACAGGGTTGATGATTGAGACCCAGTACTTC,CASSVAWTGLMIETQYF
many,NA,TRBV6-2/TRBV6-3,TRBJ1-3,TGTGCCAGCAGGTCCGGCGGCCCTGGAAACACCATATATTTT,CASRSGGPGNTIYF
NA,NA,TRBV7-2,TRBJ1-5,TGTGCCAGCAGCTTAGGGTCAGGGCTTATACAGCCCCAGCATTTT,CASSLGSGLIQPQHF
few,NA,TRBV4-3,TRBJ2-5,TGCGCCAGCAGCCAAGAAATCCTAAATGTGGCAGAACAAGAGACCCAGTACTTC,CASSQEILNVAEQETQYF
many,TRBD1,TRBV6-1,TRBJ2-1,TGTGCCAGCAGCCCCTTCGGGACAGGGGGCGAGTTCTTC,CASSPFGTGGEFF
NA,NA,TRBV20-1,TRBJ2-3,TGCAGTGCTAGAGACAGGGAGGGCACAGATACGCAGTATTTT,CSARDREGTDTQYF
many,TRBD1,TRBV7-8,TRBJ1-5,TGTGCCAGCAGCCGCGACAGGGGATCTGGCAATCAGCCCCAGCATTTT,CASSRDRGSGNQPQHF
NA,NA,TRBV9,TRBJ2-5,TGTGCCAGCAGCGTCCCGGGCCCTGGGGAGACCCAGTACTTC,CASSVPGPGETQYF
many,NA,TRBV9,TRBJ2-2,TGTGCCAGCTGGGGGCCTAAAACGCCGGGGGAGCTGTTTTTT,CASWGPKTPGELFF
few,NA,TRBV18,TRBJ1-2,TGTGCCAGCTCACCACCAGACAGGCCTTCTTACTACACCTTC,CASSPPDRPSYYTF
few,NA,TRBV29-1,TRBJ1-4,TGCAGCGTTGTGGTAACAGATGCTCCTGAAAAACTGTTTTTT,CSVVVTDAPEKLFF
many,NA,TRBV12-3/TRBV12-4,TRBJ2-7,TGTGCCAGCAGTTTGGTCGGGTCCTACGAGCAGTACTTC,CASSLVGSYEQYF
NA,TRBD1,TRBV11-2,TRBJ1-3,TGTGCCAGCAGCCCCAGGCTGGGCAGGGGGCTTTCTGGAAACACCATATATTTT,CASSPRLGRGLSGNTIYF